This TCR beta chain was sequenced during a study of post-analysis software for immune sequencing data. On the study more broadly: Relapsing-remitting, secondary progressive and progressive-relapsing forms made up the multiple sclerosis disease courses.

Points on this clonotype: Its cognate antigen is unknown.

Study results and limitations: With TRBV5-6, TRBV5-1 and TRBV20-1 included, about five TRBV segments were more frequent in patients than in controls.

The V and J ends lost 6 bases and 0 bases respectively, with 8 bases between them. Germline V gene data show CDR1 as DFQATT and CDR2 as SNEGSKA (reference sequence). The CDR3 runs 12 residues. The library was made from cDNA and included unique molecular identifiers. TCRdb itself ran the PCR reads through MiXCR, one entry per CDR3 protein. Of over 700,000 distinct CDR3 sequences listed, 25% to 30% are singletons. This receptor was taken from a girl aged 10 to 17 with multiple sclerosis. Specimen: blood. This sequence joins TRBV20-1 and TRBJ1-2; D uncertain. The CDR3 nucleotides read TGCAGTGCGCCACAGACTAACTATGGCTACACCTTC. Its protein product is CSAPQTNYGYTF.